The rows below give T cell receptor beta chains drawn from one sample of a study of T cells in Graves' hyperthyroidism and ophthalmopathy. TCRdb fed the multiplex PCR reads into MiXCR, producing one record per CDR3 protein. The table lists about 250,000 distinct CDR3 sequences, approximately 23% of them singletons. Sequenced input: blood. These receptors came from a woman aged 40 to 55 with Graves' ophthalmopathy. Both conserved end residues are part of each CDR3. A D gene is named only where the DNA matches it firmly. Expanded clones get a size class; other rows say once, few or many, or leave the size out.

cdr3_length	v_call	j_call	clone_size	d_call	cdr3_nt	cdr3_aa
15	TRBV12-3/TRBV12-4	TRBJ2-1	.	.	TGTGCCAGCACTGAGGTGGGGAATAAAAGGGGTGAGCAGTTCTTC	CASTEVGNKRGEQFF
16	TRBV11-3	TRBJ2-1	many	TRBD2	TGTGCCAGCAGCCCGCTTACTAGCGGGAGGAGTCATGAGCAGTTCTTC	CASSPLTSGRSHEQFF
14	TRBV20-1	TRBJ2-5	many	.	TGCAGTGCTAGAGATGGGAGGCGTCCAGAGACCCAGTACTTC	CSARDGRRPETQYF
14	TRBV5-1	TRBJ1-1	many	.	TGCGCCAGCAGCCCGTCGGACAGATACACTGAAGCTTTCTTT	CASSPSDRYTEAFF
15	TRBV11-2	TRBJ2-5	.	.	TGTGCCAGCAGCTTCTCCGCGGCGGCCCAAGAGACCCAGTACTTC	CASSFSAAAQETQYF
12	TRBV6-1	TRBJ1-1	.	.	TGTGCCAGCCTACGGACGAACACTGAAGCTTTCTTT	CASLRTNTEAFF
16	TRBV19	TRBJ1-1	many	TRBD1	TGTGCCAGTTCGATTTCAGGGGGCGCGAAGAACACTGAAGCTTTCTTT	CASSISGGAKNTEAFF
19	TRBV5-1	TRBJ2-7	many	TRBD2	TGCGCCAGCAGCCCCCGACTAGCGGGAGGGCCGGATACATCCTACGAGCAGTACTTC	CASSPRLAGGPDTSYEQYF
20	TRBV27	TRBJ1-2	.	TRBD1	TGTGCCAGCAGTTTATTTAGTCCAGGGACAGGTGCGACCGGGGACTATGGCTACACCTTC	CASSLFSPGTGATGDYGYTF
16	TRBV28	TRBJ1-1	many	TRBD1	TGTGCCAGCAGTTTTCCCCGCGGGAGGGGGCCCACTGAAGCTTTCTTT	CASSFPRGRGPTEAFF
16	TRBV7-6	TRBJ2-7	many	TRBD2	TGTGCCAGCAGCCCGGCTGGACTAGCGGCATCCTACGAGCAGTACTTC	CASSPAGLAASYEQYF
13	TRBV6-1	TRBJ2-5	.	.	TGTGCCGGCAGTGAAGCCCCCGGGGGGACCCAGTACTTC	CAGSEAPGGTQYF
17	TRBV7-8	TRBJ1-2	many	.	TGTGCCAGCAGCTCAGGACTCGGGGGCAGCTTCGGATATGGCTACACCTTC	CASSSGLGGSFGYGYTF
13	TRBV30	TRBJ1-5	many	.	TGTGCCTGGAGTGGGGGAAAAGAGCAGCCCCAGCATTTT	CAWSGGKEQPQHF
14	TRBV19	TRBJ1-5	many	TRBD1	TGTGCCAGCATCTCGGGACAGAGCAATCAGCCCCAGCATTTT	CASISGQSNQPQHF
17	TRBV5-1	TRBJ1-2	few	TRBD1	TGCGCCAGCAGCCCGAAGGACAGGGCACGATTTAACTATGGCTACACCTTC	CASSPKDRARFNYGYTF
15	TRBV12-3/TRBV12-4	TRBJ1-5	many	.	TGTGCCAGCAGTTTAGGCCGCCGGGGCTGGCAGCCCCAGCATTTT	CASSLGRRGWQPQHF
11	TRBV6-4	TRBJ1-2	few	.	TGTGCCATCAGACCTCTGGGAGGCTACATCTTC	CAIRPLGGYIF
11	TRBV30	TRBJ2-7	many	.	TGTGCCTGGGGCAGGGGCTACGAGCAGTACTTC	CAWGRGYEQYF
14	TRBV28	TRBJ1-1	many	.	TGTGCCAGCGGGGAGCGGGGTCTGAACACTGAAGCTTTCTTT	CASGERGLNTEAFF
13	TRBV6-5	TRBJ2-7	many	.	TGTGCCAGCAGGGGGCCCAAGGAGTGGGAGCAGTACTTC	CASRGPKEWEQYF
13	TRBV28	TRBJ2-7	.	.	TGTGCCAGCAGGGGCGCCCTCAGGGGTACGCAGTACTTC	CASRGALRGTQYF
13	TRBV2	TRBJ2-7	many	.	TGTGCCAGCAGTGTCGGGTCATACTACGAGCAGTACTTC	CASSVGSYYEQYF
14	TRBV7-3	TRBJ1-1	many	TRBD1	TGTGCCAGCAGGAAACAGGGGGCTGACACTGAAGCTTTCTTT	CASRKQGADTEAFF
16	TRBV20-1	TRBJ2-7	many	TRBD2	TGCAGTGCTAGAGCGACACTAGCGGGGGTTCTTTACGAGCAGTACTTC	CSARATLAGVLYEQYF
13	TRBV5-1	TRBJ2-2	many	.	TGCGCCAGCAGATACACCCACACCGGGGAGCTGTTTTTT	CASRYTHTGELFF
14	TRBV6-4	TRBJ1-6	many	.	TGTGCCAGCAGTGACTGGAGTACTAATTCACCCCTCCACTTT	CASSDWSTNSPLHF
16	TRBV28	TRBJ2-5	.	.	TGTGCCAGCAGTTTTACTGCCGCAGGGGGGATGGGGACCCAGTACTTC	CASSFTAAGGMGTQYF
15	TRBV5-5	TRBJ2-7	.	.	.	CASSFGSGQGYEQYF
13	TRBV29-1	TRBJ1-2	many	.	TGCAGCGTCGGACAGAGATATAACTATGGCTACACCTTC	CSVGQRYNYGYTF
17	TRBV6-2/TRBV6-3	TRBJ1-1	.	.	.	CASSYSVLRAGNTEAFF
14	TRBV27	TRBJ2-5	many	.	TGTGCCAGCAGTTCCCACCTCGGGCGAGAGACCCAGTACTTC	CASSSHLGRETQYF
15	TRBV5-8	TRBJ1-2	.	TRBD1	TGTGCCAGCAGCGAGTCAGGGGGCGCGTACTATGGCTACACCTTC	CASSESGGAYYGYTF
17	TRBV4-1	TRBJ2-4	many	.	TGCGCCAGCAGCCAAGATGGGCGGGGACTAGCCAAAAACATTCAGTACTTC	CASSQDGRGLAKNIQYF
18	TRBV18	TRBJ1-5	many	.	TGTGCCAGCTCACCCTGGGCGATGGGCCAGGGTATATTGCAGCCCCAGCATTTT	CASSPWAMGQGILQPQHF
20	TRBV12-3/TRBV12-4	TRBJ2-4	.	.	TGTGCCAGCACAAAATTAGTAGGTGTTAGTAGGGGCTTAGCCAAAAACATTCAGTACTTC	CASTKLVGVSRGLAKNIQYF
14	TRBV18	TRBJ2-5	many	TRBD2	TGTGCCAGCTCACAGGTAGCGGGACAAGAGACCCAGTACTTC	CASSQVAGQETQYF
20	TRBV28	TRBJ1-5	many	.	TGTGCCAGCAGCTCCCCCGGGGTGGGAGACAAACCTCCCGGAGATCAGCCCCAGCATTTT	CASSSPGVGDKPPGDQPQHF
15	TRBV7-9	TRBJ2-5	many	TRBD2	TGTGCCAGCAGTCCCAATAGCGGGAGTGGGGAGACCCAGTACTTC	CASSPNSGSGETQYF
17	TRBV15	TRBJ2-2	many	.	TGTGCCACCAGCAGAGTGGGCAGGGATGCGAACACCGGGGAGCTGTTTTTT	CATSRVGRDANTGELFF
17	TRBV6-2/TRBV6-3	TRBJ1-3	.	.	TGTGCCAGCAGCTACGACAAGGGTTTGAGCTCTGGAAACACCATATATTTT	CASSYDKGLSSGNTIYF
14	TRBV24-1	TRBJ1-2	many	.	TGTGCCACCAGTGCTGAGGGAGACAACTATGGCTACACCTTC	CATSAEGDNYGYTF